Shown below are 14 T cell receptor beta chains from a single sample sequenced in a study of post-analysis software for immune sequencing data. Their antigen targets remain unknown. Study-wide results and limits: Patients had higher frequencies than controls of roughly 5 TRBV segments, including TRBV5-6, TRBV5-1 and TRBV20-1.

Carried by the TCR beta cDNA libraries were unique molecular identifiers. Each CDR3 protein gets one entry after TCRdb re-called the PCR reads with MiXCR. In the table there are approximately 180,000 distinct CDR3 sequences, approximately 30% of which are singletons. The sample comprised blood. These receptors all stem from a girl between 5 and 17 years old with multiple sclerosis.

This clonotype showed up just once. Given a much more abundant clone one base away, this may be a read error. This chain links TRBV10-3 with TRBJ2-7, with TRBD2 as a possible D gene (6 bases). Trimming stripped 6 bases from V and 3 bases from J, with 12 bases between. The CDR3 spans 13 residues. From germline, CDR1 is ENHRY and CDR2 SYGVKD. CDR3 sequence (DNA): TGTGCCATCAGACCTCGGGACTGCTACGAGCAGTACTTC. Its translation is CAIRPRDCYEQYF.

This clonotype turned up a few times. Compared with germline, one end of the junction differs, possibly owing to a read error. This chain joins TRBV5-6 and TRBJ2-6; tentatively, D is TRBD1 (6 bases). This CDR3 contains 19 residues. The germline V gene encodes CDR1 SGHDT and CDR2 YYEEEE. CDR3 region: CASSLWLQGYRSGADVLTF. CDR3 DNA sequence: TGTGCCAGCAGCTTGTGGTTACAGGGTTACCGGTCCGGGGCCGACGTCCTGACTTTC.

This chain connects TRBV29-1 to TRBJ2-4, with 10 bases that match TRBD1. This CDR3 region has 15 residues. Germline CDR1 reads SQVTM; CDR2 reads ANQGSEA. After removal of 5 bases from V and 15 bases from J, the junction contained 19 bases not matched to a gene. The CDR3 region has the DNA TGCAGCGTTCTTATTCGGGACAGGGGTGGCAACGAGCGGTACTTC. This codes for CSVLIRDRGGNERYF.

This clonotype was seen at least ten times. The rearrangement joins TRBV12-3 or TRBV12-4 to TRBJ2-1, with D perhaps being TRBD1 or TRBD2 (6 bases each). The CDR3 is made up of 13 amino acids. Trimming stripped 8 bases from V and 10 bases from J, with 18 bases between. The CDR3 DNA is TGTGCCAGCCGCACCGCCGGGGGCGTGGAGCAGTTCTTC. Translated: CASRTAGGVEQFF.

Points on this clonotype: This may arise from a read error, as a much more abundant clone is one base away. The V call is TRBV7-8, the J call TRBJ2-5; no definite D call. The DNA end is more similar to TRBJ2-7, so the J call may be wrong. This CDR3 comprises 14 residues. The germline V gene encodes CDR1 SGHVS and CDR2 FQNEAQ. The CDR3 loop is CASSVSHEPYEQYF. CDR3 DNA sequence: TGTGCCAGCAGCGTCTCCCACGAACCCTACGAGCAGTACTTC.

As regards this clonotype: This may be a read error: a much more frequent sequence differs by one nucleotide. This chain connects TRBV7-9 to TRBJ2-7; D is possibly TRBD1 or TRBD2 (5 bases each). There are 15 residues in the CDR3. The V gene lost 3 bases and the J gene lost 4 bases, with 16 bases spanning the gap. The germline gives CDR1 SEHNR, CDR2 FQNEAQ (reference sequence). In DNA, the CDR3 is TGTGCCAGCAGCTTCTCGCCGGGGCCCCGATACGAGCAGTACTTC. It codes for CASSFSPGPRYEQYF.

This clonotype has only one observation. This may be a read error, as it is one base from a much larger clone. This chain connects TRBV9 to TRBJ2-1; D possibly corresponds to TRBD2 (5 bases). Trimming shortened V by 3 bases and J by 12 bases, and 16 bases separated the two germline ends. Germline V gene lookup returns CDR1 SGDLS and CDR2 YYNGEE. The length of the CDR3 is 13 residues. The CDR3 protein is CASSAIAPPGQFF. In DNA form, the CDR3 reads TGTGCCAGCAGCGCCATAGCGCCCCCGGGGCAGTTCTTC.

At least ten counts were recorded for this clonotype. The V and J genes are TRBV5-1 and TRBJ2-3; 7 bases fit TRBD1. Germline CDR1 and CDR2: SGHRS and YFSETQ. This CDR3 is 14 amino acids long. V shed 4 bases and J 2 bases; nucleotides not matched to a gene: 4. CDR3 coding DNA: TGCGCCAGCAGCAACGACAGGGCCACAGATACGCAGTATTTT. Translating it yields CASSNDRATDTQYF.

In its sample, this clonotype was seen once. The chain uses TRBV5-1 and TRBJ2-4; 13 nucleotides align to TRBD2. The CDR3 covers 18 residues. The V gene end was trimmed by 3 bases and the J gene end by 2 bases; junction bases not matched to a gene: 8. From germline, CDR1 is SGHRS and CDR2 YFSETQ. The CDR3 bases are TGCGCCAGCAGCTACGGGACTAGCGGGGACGTGTCCAAAAACATTCAGTACTTC. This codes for CASSYGTSGDVSKNIQYF. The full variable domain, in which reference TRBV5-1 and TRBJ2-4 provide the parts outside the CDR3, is KAGVTQTPRYLIKTRGQQVTLSCSPISGHRSVSWYQQTPGQGLQFLFEYFSETQRNKGNFPGRFSGRQFSNSRSEMNVSTLELGDSALYLCASSYGTSGDVSKNIQYFGAGTRLSVL.

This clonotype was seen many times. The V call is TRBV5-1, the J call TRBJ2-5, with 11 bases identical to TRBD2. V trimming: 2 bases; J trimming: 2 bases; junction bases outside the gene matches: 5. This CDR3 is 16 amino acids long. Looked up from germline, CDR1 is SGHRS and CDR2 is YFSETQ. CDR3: CASSFLLAGGQETQYF. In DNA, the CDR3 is TGCGCCAGCAGCTTTCTGCTAGCGGGAGGTCAAGAGACCCAGTACTTC.

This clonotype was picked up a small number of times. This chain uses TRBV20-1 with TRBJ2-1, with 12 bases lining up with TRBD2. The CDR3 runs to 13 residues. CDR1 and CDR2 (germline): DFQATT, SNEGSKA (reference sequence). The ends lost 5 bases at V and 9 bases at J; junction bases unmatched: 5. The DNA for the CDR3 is TGCAGTGCTCGACTAGCGGGGGTGTTTGAGCAGTTCTTC. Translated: CSARLAGVFEQFF.

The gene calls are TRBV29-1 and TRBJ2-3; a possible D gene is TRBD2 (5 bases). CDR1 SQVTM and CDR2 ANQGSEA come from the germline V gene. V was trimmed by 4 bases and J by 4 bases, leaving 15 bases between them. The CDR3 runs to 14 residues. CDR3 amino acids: CSVVGRVGADTQYF. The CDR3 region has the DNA TGCAGCGTTGTGGGGAGAGTGGGCGCAGATACGCAGTATTTT.

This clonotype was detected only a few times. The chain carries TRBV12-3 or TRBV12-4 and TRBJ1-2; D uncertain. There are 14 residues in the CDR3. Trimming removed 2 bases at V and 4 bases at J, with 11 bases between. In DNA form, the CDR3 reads TGTGCCAGCAGTTTAATTTCAAAGCGCTATGGCTACACCTTC. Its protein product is CASSLISKRYGYTF.

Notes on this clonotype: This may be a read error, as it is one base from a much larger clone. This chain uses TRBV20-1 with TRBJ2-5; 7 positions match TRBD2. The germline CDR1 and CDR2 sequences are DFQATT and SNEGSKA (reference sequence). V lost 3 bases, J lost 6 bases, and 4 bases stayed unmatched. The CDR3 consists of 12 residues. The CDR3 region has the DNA TGCAGTGCTAGGACGAGCGGGAAGACCCAGTACTTC. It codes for CSARTSGKTQYF.